This T cell receptor beta chain was captured by sequencing in a study of cytomegalovirus exposure and HLA in healthy donors. The CDR3 loop spans 13 amino acids. Germline CDR1 is LNHDA and CDR2 is SQIVND (reference sequence). Trimming took 7 bases from V and 8 from J, leaving 17 bases between them. The PCR ran on 60 Vbeta and 13 Jbeta primers. Method: immunoSEQ multiplex PCR; TCRdb's copy keeps in-frame clones and lacks some. The sample has 130,000 or so clones; 75% to 85% are singletons. The sample consisted of PBMCs. The TCR comes from a female donor in good health and CMV-seropositive. The J gene is TRBJ1-1, the V gene TRBV19; possibly TRBD1 for D (5 bases). The CDR3 bases are TGTGCCAGTACTAAGACAGACCCTTCGGAAGCTTTCTTT. It specifies CASTKTDPSEAFF.